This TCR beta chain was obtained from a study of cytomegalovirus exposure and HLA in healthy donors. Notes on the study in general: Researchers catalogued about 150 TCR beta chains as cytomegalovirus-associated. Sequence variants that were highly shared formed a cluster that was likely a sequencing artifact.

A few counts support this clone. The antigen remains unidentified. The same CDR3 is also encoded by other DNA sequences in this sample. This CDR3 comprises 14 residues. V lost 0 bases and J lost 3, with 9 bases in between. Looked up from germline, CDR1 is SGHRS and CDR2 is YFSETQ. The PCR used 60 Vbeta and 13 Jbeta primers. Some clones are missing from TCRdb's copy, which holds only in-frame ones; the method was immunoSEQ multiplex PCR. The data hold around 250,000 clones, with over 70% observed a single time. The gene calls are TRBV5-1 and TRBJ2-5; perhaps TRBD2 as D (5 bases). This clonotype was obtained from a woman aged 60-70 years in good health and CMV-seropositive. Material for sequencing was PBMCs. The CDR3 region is CASSLAGVEETQYF. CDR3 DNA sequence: TGCGCCAGCAGCTTGGCCGGGGTCGAAGAGACCCAGTACTTC.